These T cell receptor beta chains were read from a single sample in a study of response to subunit inactivated influenza vaccine. TCRdb fed the RT-PCR reads into MiXCR, producing one record per CDR3 protein. Among 450,000 to 700,000 distinct CDR3 sequences listed, 12% to 15% were seen once. This sample comprised PBMCs from blood, obtained 12 days after vaccination. The source of these receptors is a man aged 50 or older who received an inactivated influenza vaccine. Each CDR3 is given with its conserved first and last residue. A D gene is named only where the DNA matches it firmly. Clone size is given for some rows only: seen once, a few or many times, or a class if the clone is expanded.

d_gene	v_gene	j_gene	abundance	CDR3nt	CDR3aa
TRBD2	TRBV20-1	TRBJ2-7	NA	TGCAGTGCTAGACGAGCGGGAGACGGAAACGAGCAGTACTTC	CSARRAGDGNEQYF
NA	TRBV3-1	TRBJ2-3	NA	TGTGCCAGCAGCCAATCATTAATGGCGGGACTCACAGATACGCAGTATTTT	CASSQSLMAGLTDTQYF
NA	TRBV12-3/TRBV12-4	TRBJ2-4	once	TGTGCCAGCAGTTTGGACAAAAGTGTGGGGGCCAAAAACATTCAGTACTTC	CASSLDKSVGAKNIQYF
TRBD2	TRBV29-1	TRBJ2-1	NA	TGCAGCGTCCCGGGGACTACGGCAAATGAGCAGTTCTTC	CSVPGTTANEQFF
NA	TRBV11-2	TRBJ2-7	few	TGTGCCAGCAGCTTAGACAGGTGGAACGAGCAGTACTTC	CASSLDRWNEQYF
NA	TRBV20-1	TRBJ2-5	few	TGCAGTGCTAGGGGCTTGGGGCTATTAGAGACCCAGTACTTC	CSARGLGLLETQYF
NA	TRBV21-1	TRBJ2-1	NA	TGTGCCAGTACGAACCCGGGACAGGGCCCCTACAATGAGCAGTTCTTC	CASTNPGQGPYNEQFF
TRBD2	TRBV12-3/TRBV12-4	TRBJ2-2	few	TGTGCCAGCAGCCTAAATATGGGAACCGGGGGGGGCGGGGAGCTGTTTTTT	CASSLNMGTGGGGELFF
NA	TRBV20-1	TRBJ2-1	NA	TGCAGTGCCTTCGATCTTCGGGGAGGAGCGAAGGCCTACAATGAGCAGTTCTTC	CSAFDLRGGAKAYNEQFF
NA	TRBV12-3/TRBV12-4	TRBJ2-1	few	TGTGCCAGCAGTTTGAGTCTCGCTTACAATGAGCAGTTCTTC	CASSLSLAYNEQFF
NA	TRBV4-3	TRBJ2-7	few	TGCGCCAGCAGCCAAGGCGTCAGCGAACTCTCCTACGAGCAGTACTTC	CASSQGVSELSYEQYF
NA	TRBV15	TRBJ2-5	NA	TGTGCCACCAGCAGAGGCGGAGAGACCCAGTACTTC	CATSRGGETQYF
TRBD1	TRBV15	TRBJ2-7	NA	TGTGCCACCAGCAGAGATTGGACAGGCTCCTACGAGCAGTACTTC	CATSRDWTGSYEQYF
TRBD2	TRBV20-1	TRBJ2-3	NA	TGCAGTGCTAGAGACAGCGGGGATGGCACGCAGTATTTT	CSARDSGDGTQYF
TRBD1	TRBV20-1	TRBJ2-1	NA	TGCAGTGCTAGAGACGGGACAGGGGTCAATGAGCAGTTCTTC	CSARDGTGVNEQFF
TRBD2	TRBV6-5	TRBJ2-7	few	TGTGCCAGCAGTTACGGGGGGGACTACGAGCAGTACTTC	CASSYGGDYEQYF
NA	TRBV29-1	TRBJ2-1	few	TGCAGCGCGAAATCGGGTACCTCGCGTAATGAGCAGTTCTTC	CSAKSGTSRNEQFF
TRBD2	TRBV5-1	TRBJ2-5	few	TGCGCCAGCAGCTTGGGAGCTAGCGGGTCAAGCGGTGAGACCCAGTACTTC	CASSLGASGSSGETQYF
TRBD2	TRBV20-1	TRBJ2-1	NA	TGCAGTGCTAAGCGGCGACTAGCGGACAATGAGCAGTTCTTC	CSAKRRLADNEQFF
TRBD1	TRBV2	TRBJ2-2	NA	TGTGCCAGCAGTGTCCAGGGGGCTACGAACACCGGGGAGCTGTTTTTT	CASSVQGATNTGELFF
NA	TRBV12-3/TRBV12-4	TRBJ2-7	few	TGTGCCAGCCGGGACTGGCCTTACGAGCAGTACTTC	CASRDWPYEQYF
NA	TRBV20-1	TRBJ2-7	NA	TGTAGTGCTAGAGATCCTCGCAGGAGCGAGCAGTACTTC	CSARDPRRSEQYF
NA	TRBV20-1	TRBJ1-2	NA	TGCAGTGCTAGACAGGGAGTCCGAGGCTATGGCTACACCTTC	CSARQGVRGYGYTF
NA	TRBV15	TRBJ2-1	NA	TGTGCCACCAGCAGAGAAAGGGACTGGTACAATGAGCAGTTCTTC	CATSRERDWYNEQFF
TRBD1	TRBV7-6	TRBJ1-2	NA	TGTGCCAGCAGCCAGGGACAGTACTATGGCTACACCTTC	CASSQGQYYGYTF
NA	TRBV4-2	TRBJ2-7	few	TGTGCCAGCAGCCAAGAGTGGGTGGGAGAGCAGTACTTC	CASSQEWVGEQYF
NA	TRBV24-1	TRBJ2-1	NA	TGTGCCACCAGGGATTACAATGAGCAGTTCTTC	CATRDYNEQFF
NA	TRBV7-2	TRBJ2-1	few	TGTGCCAGCAGCTTAGGACTAAAGAACAATGAGCAGTTCTTC	CASSLGLKNNEQFF
NA	TRBV18	TRBJ1-2	NA	TGTGCCAGCTCACCACCGGATAGTGGGTATGGCTACACCTTC	CASSPPDSGYGYTF
NA	TRBV11-2	TRBJ2-7	few	TGTGCCAGCAGCTTAGAGGCCCCTAGCGACTACGAGCAGTACTTC	CASSLEAPSDYEQYF
TRBD2	TRBV5-1	TRBJ2-2	NA	TGCGCCAGCAGCTTGCCCCCGCCAGCGGGGGGGAACACCGGGGAGCTGTTTTTT	CASSLPPPAGGNTGELFF
NA	TRBV30	TRBJ2-1	NA	TGTGCCTGGAGTTTTAGGATCGATGAGCAGTTCTTC	CAWSFRIDEQFF
NA	TRBV25-1	TRBJ2-7	few	TGTGCCAGCATGAGGACAGTGGACCTCGGCGAGCAGTACTTC	CASMRTVDLGEQYF
NA	TRBV5-1	TRBJ2-5	NA	TGCGCCAGCAGCTCCCGGGGCGGGACCCAAGAGACCCAGTACTTC	CASSSRGGTQETQYF
TRBD2	TRBV6-1	TRBJ2-5	NA	TGTGCCAGCAGAGAGCGGGAGTTCCGGGAGACCCAGTACTTC	CASREREFRETQYF